A single sample is the source of the 27 T cell receptor beta chains below, sequenced in a study of OX40 agonist ivuxolimab in advanced cancers. Data came from immunoSEQ multiplex PCR; TCRdb stores just in-frame clones and leaves some out. This table holds about 70,000 clones, 81% found once. Sequencing was performed on CD4+ or CD8+ T cells sorted from blood, taken in a trial of the OX40 agonist ivuxolimab. Receptors were obtained from an adult with an advanced solid tumor such as melanoma, head and neck, liver or kidney cancer.

This clone was detected once. The chain is built from TRBV6-5 and TRBJ2-3, with a weak D call TRBD1 (7 bases). In germline, CDR1 is MNHEY, CDR2 SVGAGI. There are 16 residues in the CDR3. The V gene lost 2 bases and the J gene lost 4 bases, with 16 bases spanning the gap. CDR3 residues: CASSYRGPRGADTQYF. The CDR3 DNA reads TGTGCCAGCAGTTACCGAGGACCCAGGGGGGCAGATACGCAGTATTTT.

The rearrangement joins TRBV29-1 to TRBJ1-1, with 10 bases matching TRBD1. CDR1 is SQVTM, CDR2 ANQGSEA, per germline. Trimming at V came to 8 bases and at J to 3 bases, leaving 9 bases not matched to a gene. The CDR3 runs to 14 residues. Here the CDR3 DNA reads TGCAGCACTAAGGACAGGGGGGAATACACTGAAGCTTTCTTT. Its translation is CSTKDRGEYTEAFF.

The chain uses TRBV7-6 and TRBJ1-4; D not certain. Per the germline V gene, CDR1 is SGHVS and CDR2 is FNYEAQ. This CDR3 spans 15 amino acids. V was shortened by 1 base and J by 8 bases, with 14 bases between the two germline ends. The CDR3 is CASSLVWSSGEKLFF. The CDR3 nucleotides are TGTGCCAGCAGCTTAGTCTGGAGTTCGGGGGAAAAACTGTTTTTT. The entire variable domain, with the rest obtained from reference TRBV7-6 and TRBJ1-4, is as follows: GAGVSQSPRYKVTKRGQDVALRCDPISGHVSLYWYRQALGQGPEFLTYFNYEAQQDKSGLPNDRFSAERPEGSISTLTIQRTEQRDSAMYRCASSLVWSSGEKLFFGSGTQLSVL.

This sequence joins TRBV29-1 and TRBJ2-3, with 9 bases matching TRBD2. V lost 6 bases, J lost 1 base, and 2 bases stayed unmatched. The germline V gene encodes CDR1 SQVTM and CDR2 ANQGSEA. This CDR3 has 13 residues. The DNA of the CDR3 is TGCAGCGTGAGACTAGCGGGCACAGATACGCAGTATTTT. It codes for CSVRLAGTDTQYF.

The chain links TRBV18 to TRBJ1-1; maybe TRBD1 (5 bases). CDR1 KGHSH and CDR2 LQKENI come from the germline V gene. V dropped 0 bases and J dropped 5 bases, with 16 bases sitting between them. This CDR3 is 16 amino acids long. CDR3 in DNA: TGTGCCAGCTCACCACCGGGTATAGGGGTTGGGACTGAAGCTTTCTTT. It encodes CASSPPGIGVGTEAFF. The complete variable domain, with remaining parts taken from reference TRBV18 and TRBJ1-1, reads NAGVMQNPRHLVRRRGQEARLRCSPMKGHSHVYWYRQLPEEGLKFMVYLQKENIIDESGMPKERFSAEFPKEGPSILRIQQVVRGDSAAYFCASSPPGIGVGTEAFFGQGTRLTVV.

The chain couples TRBV6-1 to TRBJ2-3; D unclear. Trimming shortened V by 5 bases and J by 1 base, and 7 bases separated the two germline ends. The CDR3 is 13 amino acids. The germline gives CDR1 MNHNS, CDR2 SASEGT. The CDR3 nucleotides are TGTGCCAGCAGTCGGACGGGCACAGATACGCAGTATTTT. Amino acids: CASSRTGTDTQYF.

This clone was recorded only once. This sequence joins TRBV7-2 and TRBJ1-1; 7 bases agree with TRBD1. With 6 bases clipped from V and 5 bases from J, the junction kept 12 bases outside the gene matches. There are 15 residues in the CDR3. Per the germline V gene, CDR1 is SGHTA and CDR2 is FQGNSA. The CDR3 loop reads CASRFSETGLTEAFF. The CDR3 coding sequence is TGTGCCAGCAGATTTAGCGAGACAGGGTTGACTGAAGCTTTCTTT.

The J gene is TRBJ1-3, the V gene TRBV6-6; D remains unclear. Trimming cost V 2 bases and J 2 bases, with 7 bases left between them. There are 14 residues in the CDR3. CDR1 is MNHNY and CDR2 is SVGAGI in the germline V gene (reference sequence). The CDR3 DNA follows: TGTGCCAGCAGTTACCTTGGGCCTGGAAACACCATATATTTT. Translated: CASSYLGPGNTIYF.

The rearrangement links TRBV10-3 to TRBJ2-5, with 8 positions matching TRBD1. The CDR3 runs to 14 residues. V lost 4 bases and J lost 5; bases outside the gene matches: 6. Germline V gene data show CDR1 as ENHRY and CDR2 as SYGVKD. DNA of the CDR3: TGTGCCATCAGTGGACAGGGGTCGGAGGAGACCCAGTACTTC. This translates into CAISGQGSEETQYF.

V usage is TRBV30 and J usage is TRBJ1-2; 8 bases line up with TRBD1. Per germline, CDR1 GTSNPN and CDR2 SVGIG (reference sequence). The V gene end was trimmed by 5 bases and the J gene end by 4 bases; junction bases not matched to a gene: 3. The CDR3 extends over 12 amino acids. Written as DNA, the CDR3 is TGTGCCTGGGGGGGACAGGCCTATGGCTACACCTTC. Its protein is CAWGGQAYGYTF.

The genes are TRBV6-6 and TRBJ1-4, with 7 bases that match TRBD1. The trim removed 5 bases at V and 7 bases at J, leaving 10 bases unmatched. The length of the CDR3 is 15 residues. Per the germline V gene, CDR1 is MNHNY and CDR2 is SVGAGI (reference sequence). The CDR3 nucleotides are TGTGCCAGCAGTACCGACAGGGAGGGAACTGAAAAACTGTTTTTT. It codes for CASSTDREGTEKLFF.

The J gene is TRBJ1-6, the V gene TRBV14; the D is unclear. The V gene lost 7 bases and the J gene lost 10 bases, with 14 bases spanning the gap. This CDR3 is 13 amino acids long. In germline, CDR1 is SGHDN, CDR2 FVKESK. Written as DNA, the CDR3 is TGTGCCAGCAACCACGCCCTGGGATCACCCCTCCACTTT. Protein: CASNHALGSPLHF. Full variable domain (outside the CDR3, taken from reference TRBV14 and TRBJ1-6): EAGVTQFPSHSVIEKGQTVTLRCDPISGHDNLYWYRRVMGKEIKFLLHFVKESKQDESGMPNNRFLAERTGGTYSTLKVQPAELEDSGVYFCASNHALGSPLHFGNGTRLTVT.

The chain carries TRBV7-9 and TRBJ2-2; 7 bases match TRBD1. The CDR3 consists of 16 residues. Trimming removed 0 bases from V and 6 bases from J; junction bases left unmatched: 7. CDR1 and CDR2 from the germline V gene are SEHNR and FQNEAQ (reference sequence). CDR3 sequence: CASSLAPTGRSGELFF. Written as DNA, the CDR3 is TGTGCCAGCAGCTTAGCTCCGACAGGGCGATCCGGGGAGCTGTTTTTT.

The rearrangement links TRBV7-2 to TRBJ2-4, with 14 bases fitting TRBD2. The CDR3 runs 19 residues. J gave up 3 bases and V 5 bases, and 12 bases lay outside the gene matches. CDR1 and CDR2 from the germline V gene are SGHTA and FQGNSA. The CDR3: CASSPLGLAGGEGKNIQYF. The CDR3 DNA reads TGTGCCAGCAGCCCGCTTGGACTAGCGGGAGGAGAAGGCAAAAACATTCAGTACTTC.

The V gene is TRBV13, the J gene TRBJ1-1; TRBD1 agrees at 12 bases. The trim removed 3 bases at V and 4 bases at J, leaving 18 bases unmatched. Germline loops: CDR1 PRHDT, CDR2 FYEKMQ (reference sequence). The CDR3 contains 20 residues. The chain's CDR3 is CASSFLGVWDRGQGGTEAFF. CDR3 coding DNA: TGTGCCAGCAGCTTCCTCGGGGTGTGGGACAGGGGGCAGGGGGGCACTGAAGCTTTCTTT.

V gene TRBV15 combines with J gene TRBJ2-1, with 14 bases that match TRBD2. V dropped 5 bases and J dropped 7; count of bases not matched to a gene: 7. This CDR3 is built from 16 residues. Per the germline V gene, CDR1 is LNHNV and CDR2 is YYDKDF (reference sequence). CDR3 nucleotides: TGTGCCACCAGCGGGGGGACTAGCGGGAGTAGGAATGAGCAGTTCTTC. This codes for CATSGGTSGSRNEQFF.

The chain carries TRBV30 and TRBJ1-5; a possible D gene is TRBD1 (5 bases). Germline CDR1 and CDR2: GTSNPN and SVGIG (reference sequence). With 4 bases removed from V and 2 bases from J, the gap between germline ends came to 12 bases. The CDR3 has 14 amino acids. The CDR3: CAWIEEGRNQPQHF. The DNA of the CDR3 is TGTGCCTGGATCGAAGAGGGACGCAATCAGCCCCAGCATTTT.

The rearrangement joins TRBV9 to TRBJ2-2, with D possibly matching TRBD2 (5 bases). The V gene's germline CDR1 is SGDLS and CDR2 YYNGEE. This CDR3 is built from 14 residues. V was cut by 2 bases and J by 2 bases, with 7 bases left in between. CDR3 loop: CASSVGLNTGELFF. CDR3 nucleotides: TGTGCCAGCAGCGTCGGACTCAACACCGGGGAGCTGTTTTTT.

This rearrangement joins TRBV29-1 to TRBJ1-1; maybe TRBD1 (6 bases). V lost 3 bases and J 11 bases, leaving 10 bases between the germline ends. The CDR3 covers 10 residues. The germline CDR1 and CDR2 sequences are SQVTM and ANQGSEA. This chain's CDR3 is CSVEGQVAFF. The CDR3 nucleotides read TGCAGCGTTGAGGGACAAGTGGCTTTCTTT.

This chain connects TRBV7-8 to TRBJ1-5; 8 bases are a match to TRBD1. This CDR3 has 16 residues. Trimming took 4 bases from V and 3 from J; bases not matched to a gene: 8. Germline CDR1 is SGHVS and CDR2 is FQNEAQ. This CDR3 is CASSSFGQGSNQPQHF. The CDR3 nucleotides read TGTGCCAGCAGCTCATTCGGACAGGGTTCCAATCAGCCCCAGCATTTT.

This rearrangement joins TRBV7-2 to TRBJ2-3, with TRBD2 matching over 7 bases. Germline V gene lookup returns CDR1 SGHTA and CDR2 FQGNSA. The CDR3 runs to 15 residues. V was clipped by 1 base and J by 4 bases; unmatched bases: 5. CDR3 residues: CASSLVAGVADTQYF. CDR3 DNA sequence: TGTGCCAGCAGCTTAGTGGCGGGAGTGGCAGATACGCAGTATTTT.

The rearrangement links TRBV27 to TRBJ2-5; 14 nucleotides match TRBD2. This CDR3 has 16 amino acids. The V gene end was trimmed by 5 bases and the J gene end by 6 bases; junction bases not matched to a gene: 8. Looked up from germline, CDR1 is MNHEY and CDR2 is SMNVEV (reference sequence). The CDR3 DNA sequence: TGTGCCAGCAGTCCCCGACTAGCGGGGGGGCCAAAGACCCAGTACTTC. This translates into CASSPRLAGGPKTQYF.

The chain carries TRBV18 and TRBJ1-1; D gene uncertain. The germline V gene encodes CDR1 KGHSH and CDR2 LQKENI. V was trimmed by 1 base and J by 4 bases, leaving 13 bases between them. The CDR3 has 15 residues. This CDR3 reads CASSPLSAPGTEAFF. The CDR3 nucleotides read TGTGCCAGCTCACCACTCAGCGCCCCAGGCACTGAAGCTTTCTTT.

The chain recombines TRBV19 with TRBJ2-3; D is perhaps TRBD2 (5 bases). CDR3 length: 16 amino acids. Trimming pared 4 bases from V and 7 bases from J, leaving 21 bases between. Germline V CDR1 and CDR2: LNHDA, SQIVND (reference sequence). The CDR3 loop is CASSSLMAGLANTQYF. As DNA, the CDR3 is TGTGCCAGTAGTAGTCTAATGGCGGGCTTGGCAAATACGCAGTATTTT.

J is TRBJ1-5 and V is TRBV6-6, with 9 positions matching TRBD1. Germline CDR1 is MNHNY and CDR2 is SVGAGI (reference sequence). The ends lost 6 bases at V and 1 base at J; junction bases unmatched: 7. This CDR3 is 16 amino acids long. CDR3 nucleotides: TGTGCCAGCAGAATGGGACAGGGAGACAGCAATCAGCCCCAGCATTTT. Its translation: CASRMGQGDSNQPQHF.

The chain joins TRBV14 to TRBJ1-1; 10 nucleotides match TRBD1. Germline CDR1 and CDR2: SGHDN and FVKESK. The CDR3 runs to 16 residues. J was trimmed by 0 bases and V by 6 bases; bases with no gene match: 7. For the CDR3, the DNA is TGTGCCAGCAGTTCCGGGACAGGGGCAATGAACACTGAAGCTTTCTTT. Translation: CASSSGTGAMNTEAFF.

The chain recombines TRBV9 with TRBJ1-5; a possible D gene is TRBD1 (5 bases). Looked up from germline, CDR1 is SGDLS and CDR2 is YYNGEE. The V and J ends lost 2 bases and 6 bases respectively, with 9 bases between them. There are 13 residues in the CDR3. CDR3 in amino acids: CASSVSGTQPQHF. CDR3 bases: TGTGCCAGCAGCGTTTCAGGGACTCAGCCCCAGCATTTT.